This T cell receptor (beta chain) was sequenced in a study of blood T cell repertoires in COVID-19. In the study overall: Researchers got acute and convalescent COVID-19 samples from the United States, Italy and Spain. PBMCs, B-cell-depleted T cells, or T cells were the source of the cDNA or gDNA that made up the material.

Germline V gene lookup returns CDR1 SGHVS and CDR2 FNYEAQ. V was cut by 5 bases and J by 1 base, with 14 bases left in between. This CDR3 region has 15 residues. Sequencing used immunoSEQ multiplex PCR; TCRdb keeps in-frame clones, though not all of them. The sample lists a few hundred thousand clones; roughly 89% were seen once. Sequencing was performed on peripheral blood. The receptor comes from a man in his thirties or forties with acute or convalescent COVID-19. This chain connects TRBV7-6 to TRBJ1-1; D unclear. As DNA, the CDR3 is TGTGCCAGCAGCCAATTCCAGGAACCGAACACTGAAGCTTTCTTT. Amino acids: CASSQFQEPNTEAFF.